This entry is about one T cell receptor (beta chain). This sample was included in a study of CD8 T cells in Susac syndrome. Reverse transcription of roughly 0.5 to 1 ug RNA was carried out with random hexamers. Amplification of the TCR beta CDR3 was carried out by immunoSEQ multiplex PCR, which spanned a total of 54 Vbeta and 13 Jbeta segments. Via MiXCR, TCRdb re-called the immunoSEQ multiplex PCR reads, giving one row per CDR3 protein. In the table there are 150,000 to 190,000 distinct CDR3 sequences, 90% to 95% of which are singletons. The germline V gene encodes CDR1 SGHRS and CDR2 YFSETQ. V lost 2 bases and J lost 0, with 9 bases in between. This CDR3 contains 14 residues.

This TCR was sampled from a human donor with multiple sclerosis. Sequencing input: CD8+ T cells from PBMCs. The rearrangement joins TRBV5-1 to TRBJ2-7; perhaps TRBD1 as D (6 bases). Written as DNA, the CDR3 is TGCGCCAGCAGCTTCCGACAGGCCTCCTACGAGCAGTACTTC. Translation: CASSFRQASYEQYF. Together with reference TRBV5-1 and TRBJ2-7, the CDR3 gives the full variable domain: KAGVTQTPRYLIKTRGQQVTLSCSPISGHRSVSWYQQTPGQGLQFLFEYFSETQRNKGNFPGRFSGRQFSNSRSEMNVSTLELGDSALYLCASSFRQASYEQYFGPGTRLTVT.